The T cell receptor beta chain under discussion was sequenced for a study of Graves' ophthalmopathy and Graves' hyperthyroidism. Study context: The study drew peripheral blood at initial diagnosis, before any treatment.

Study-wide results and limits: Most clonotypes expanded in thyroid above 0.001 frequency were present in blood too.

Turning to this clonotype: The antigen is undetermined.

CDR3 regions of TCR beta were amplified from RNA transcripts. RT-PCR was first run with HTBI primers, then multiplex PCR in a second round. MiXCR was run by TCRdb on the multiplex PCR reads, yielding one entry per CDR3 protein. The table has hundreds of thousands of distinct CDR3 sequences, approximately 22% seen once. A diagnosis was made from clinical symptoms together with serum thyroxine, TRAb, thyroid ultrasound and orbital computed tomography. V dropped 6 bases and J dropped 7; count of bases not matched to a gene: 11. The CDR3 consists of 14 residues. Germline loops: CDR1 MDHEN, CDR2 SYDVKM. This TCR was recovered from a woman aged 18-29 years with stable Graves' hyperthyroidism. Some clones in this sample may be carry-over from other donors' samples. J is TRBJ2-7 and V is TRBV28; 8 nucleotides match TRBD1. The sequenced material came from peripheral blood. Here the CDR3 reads CASSPGQEGREQYF. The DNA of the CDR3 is TGTGCCAGCAGCCCGGGACAGGAGGGAAGGGAGCAGTACTTC.